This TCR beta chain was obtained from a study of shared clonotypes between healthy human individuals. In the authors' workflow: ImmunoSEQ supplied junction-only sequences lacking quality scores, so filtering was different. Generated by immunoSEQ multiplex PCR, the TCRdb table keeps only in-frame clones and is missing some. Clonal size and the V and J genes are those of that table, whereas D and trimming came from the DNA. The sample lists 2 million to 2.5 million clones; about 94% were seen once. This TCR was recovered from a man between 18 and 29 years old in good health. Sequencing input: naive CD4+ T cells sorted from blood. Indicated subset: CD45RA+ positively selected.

The CDR3 region is CASSLGSQTGSEYF. The CDR3 bases are TGTGCCAGCAGCTTAGGGTCCCAGACGGGTTCGGAGTACTTC. This sequence joins TRBV11-2 and TRBJ2-7; D uncertain. Germline CDR1 reads SGHAT; CDR2 reads FQNNGV. The CDR3 consists of 14 residues. V lost 1 base and J lost 11, with 18 bases in between.